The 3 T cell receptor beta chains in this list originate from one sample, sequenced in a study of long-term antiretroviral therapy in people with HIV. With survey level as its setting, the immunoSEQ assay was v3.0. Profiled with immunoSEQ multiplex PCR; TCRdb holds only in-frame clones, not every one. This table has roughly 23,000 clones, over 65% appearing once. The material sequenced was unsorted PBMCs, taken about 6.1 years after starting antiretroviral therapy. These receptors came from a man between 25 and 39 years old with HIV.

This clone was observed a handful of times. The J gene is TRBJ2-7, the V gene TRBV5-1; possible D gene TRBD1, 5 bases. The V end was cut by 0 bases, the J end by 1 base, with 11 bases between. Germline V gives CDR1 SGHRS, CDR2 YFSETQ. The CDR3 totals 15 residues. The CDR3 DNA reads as TGCGCCAGCAGCTTGGAGCAGGGTTGGTCCTACGAGCAGTACTTC. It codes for CASSLEQGWSYEQYF.

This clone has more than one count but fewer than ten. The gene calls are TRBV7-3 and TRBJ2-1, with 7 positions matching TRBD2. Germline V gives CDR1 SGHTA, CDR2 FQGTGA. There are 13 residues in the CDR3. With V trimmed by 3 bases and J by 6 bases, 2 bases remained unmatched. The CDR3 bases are TGTGCCAGCAGCTTCGGGGGGAGCAATGAGCAGTTCTTC. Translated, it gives CASSFGGSNEQFF.

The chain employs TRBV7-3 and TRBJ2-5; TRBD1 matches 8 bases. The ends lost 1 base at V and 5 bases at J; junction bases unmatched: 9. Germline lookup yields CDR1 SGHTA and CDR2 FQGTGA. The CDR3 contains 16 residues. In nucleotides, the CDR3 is TGTGCCAGCAGCTTAAGGGGCGGAGGGACAGGCGAGACCCAGTACTTC. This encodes CASSLRGGGTGETQYF.